This T cell receptor beta chain is drawn from a study of cytomegalovirus exposure and HLA in healthy donors. Study-level information: Prior work identified around 100 million unique TCR beta sequences in about 179 million T cells.

The CDR3 has 15 amino acids. Germline CDR1 and CDR2: SGHVS and FNYEAQ. V lost 5 bases and J lost 6; bases outside the gene matches: 8. Concerning this clone: The antigen is unknown.

Whole-study results and caveats: Previous analysis showed most TCR beta V segments were productive about 87% or about 30% of the time. A later analysis found that most CMV-associated TCR beta chains appeared HLA-restricted. There were reportedly fewer N-insertions in an Asian-associated ancestry cluster than the approximately 640-donor mean, in a later analysis.

Researchers ran the PCR with 60 Vbeta and 13 Jbeta primers. The data were produced by immunoSEQ multiplex PCR, yet TCRdb's version contains in-frame clones alone and is incomplete. The sample consists of roughly 240,000 clones, 78% of them appearing once. This receptor was taken from a boy under 18 in good health and CMV-seronegative. This chain joins TRBV7-6 and TRBJ2-2; TRBD1 matches at 8 bases. Sequenced sample: PBMCs. The CDR3 sequence: CASSLLRGRAGELFF. In DNA, the CDR3 is TGTGCCAGCAGCCTCCTCAGGGGGCGGGCCGGGGAGCTGTTTTTT.